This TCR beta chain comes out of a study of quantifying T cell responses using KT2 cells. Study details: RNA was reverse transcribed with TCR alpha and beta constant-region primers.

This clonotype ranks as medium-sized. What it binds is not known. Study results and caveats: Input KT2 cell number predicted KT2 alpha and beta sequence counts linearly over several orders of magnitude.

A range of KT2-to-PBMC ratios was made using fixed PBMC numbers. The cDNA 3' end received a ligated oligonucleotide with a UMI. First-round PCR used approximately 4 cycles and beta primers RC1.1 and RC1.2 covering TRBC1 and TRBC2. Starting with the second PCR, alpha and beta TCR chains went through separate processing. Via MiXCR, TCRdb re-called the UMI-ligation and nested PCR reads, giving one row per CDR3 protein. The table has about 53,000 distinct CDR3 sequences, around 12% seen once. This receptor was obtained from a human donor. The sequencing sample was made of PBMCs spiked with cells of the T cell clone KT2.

The CDR3 DNA reads as TGCAGTGCGGAATATCTAGCGGGGGGGATCAATGAGCAGTTCTTC. Its protein is CSAEYLAGGINEQFF. The rearrangement uses TRBV20-1 and TRBJ2-1; 12 positions match TRBD2. J lost 6 bases, V lost 6 bases, and 9 bases had no gene match. Germline CDR1 DFQATT, CDR2 SNEGSKA (reference sequence). The CDR3 consists of 15 residues.